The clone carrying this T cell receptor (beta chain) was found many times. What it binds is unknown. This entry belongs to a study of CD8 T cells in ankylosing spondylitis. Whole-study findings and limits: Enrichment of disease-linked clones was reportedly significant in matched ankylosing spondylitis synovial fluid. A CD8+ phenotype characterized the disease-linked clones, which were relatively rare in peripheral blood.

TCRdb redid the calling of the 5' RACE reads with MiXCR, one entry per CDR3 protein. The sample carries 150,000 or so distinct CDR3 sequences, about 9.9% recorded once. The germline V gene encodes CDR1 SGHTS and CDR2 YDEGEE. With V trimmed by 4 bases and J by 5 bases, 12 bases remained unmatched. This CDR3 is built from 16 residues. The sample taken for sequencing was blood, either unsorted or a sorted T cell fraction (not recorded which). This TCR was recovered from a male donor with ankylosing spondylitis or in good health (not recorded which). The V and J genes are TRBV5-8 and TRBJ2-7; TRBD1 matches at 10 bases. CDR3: CASSVKTGTGANEQYF. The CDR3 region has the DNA TGTGCCAGCAGCGTGAAAACCGGGACAGGGGCCAACGAGCAGTACTTC.